The entry below describes one TCR beta chain. The entry originates in a study of cytomegalovirus exposure and HLA in healthy donors. Germline V CDR1 and CDR2: SGDLS, YYNGEE. The length of the CDR3 is 12 residues. V was shortened by 4 bases and J by 6 bases, with 8 bases between the two germline ends. The PCR ran on 60 Vbeta and 13 Jbeta primers. Assay used: immunoSEQ multiplex PCR; TCRdb lists only in-frame clones, some missing. Of tens of thousands of clones detected, 60% to 75% appear once; the ten largest clones hold about a fifth. V gene TRBV9 combines with J gene TRBJ2-1; no definite D call. Material: PBMCs. The receptor was derived from a man aged 40-50 years in good health and CMV-seropositive. CDR3 protein: CASSSTPNEQFF. In nucleotides, the CDR3 is TGTGCCAGCAGCTCGACTCCCAATGAGCAGTTCTTC.